Each of the 20 T cell receptor beta chains below was sequenced from the same sample in a study of T-cell memory formation after mild COVID-19 (dated by TCRdb to the early 2020s). Receptor amplification or capture employed 5' RACE. TCRdb records Illumina NovaSeq 6000 as the sequencer. TCRdb reprocessing: public reads trimmed at Q25 with fastp, clones called with MiXCR, in-frame beta chains kept. Each record represents a unique CDR3 protein, reported with the most common genes and DNA among its rows. The sample contains more than 75,000 distinct CDR3 sequences, more than 11% of them found a single time. The ten largest clones capture about 33% of the sample. Sequencing was done on a sample of PBMCs or a T cell subset sorted from them (not recorded which). These receptors were taken from an adult woman who had mild COVID-19 (a few samples of this study predate the infection). The sample titles of this study are shuffled in the database, so cell type and time point are left out; the donor was told from shared clones.

This clonotype was counted a few times. This rearrangement joins TRBV6-6 to TRBJ2-7, with D tentatively TRBD1 (6 bases). The CDR3 sequence is 14 residues long. V lost 6 bases, J lost 4 bases, and 16 bases lay in between. Germline V gives CDR1 MNHNY, CDR2 SVGAGI (reference sequence). As DNA, the CDR3 is TGTGCCAGCAGCCACGATGGGGGCTCGTACGAGCAGTACTTC. It is translated as CASSHDGGSYEQYF.

The sample holds a few counts of this clonotype. This sequence joins TRBV5-5 and TRBJ2-3; D remains ambiguous. V was clipped by 1 base and J by 2 bases, with 11 bases between them. The CDR3 loop spans 15 amino acids. The germline V gene has CDR1 SGHKS and CDR2 YYEKEE (reference sequence). CDR3 sequence: CASSLTTPHTDTQYF. The CDR3 nucleotides are TGTGCCAGCAGCTTGACAACCCCCCACACAGATACGCAGTATTTT.

This clonotype has just a few counts. The chain combines TRBV7-9 with TRBJ2-7; D tentatively reads TRBD1 or TRBD2 (5 bases each). This CDR3 has 15 amino acids. Trimming removed 1 base at V and 1 base at J, with 11 bases between. Germline CDR1 SEHNR, CDR2 FQNEAQ (reference sequence). The CDR3 reads CASSLGGTASYEQYF. CDR3 in DNA: TGTGCCAGCAGCTTAGGGGGGACCGCGTCCTACGAGCAGTACTTC.

With respect to this clonotype: A much larger clone lies one base from this, so it may be a read error. The chain is built from TRBV7-9 and TRBJ2-7; 7 bases are a match to TRBD1. The CDR3 loop spans 14 amino acids. Germline V lookup: CDR1 SEHNR, CDR2 FQNEAQ (reference sequence). Germline trimming cut 9 bases from V and 1 base from J; bases unmatched to any gene: 9. The CDR3 sequence is CARSIRDRSYEQYF. The DNA for the CDR3 is TGTGCCAGAAGCATCCGGGACAGATCCTACGAGCAGTACTTC.

The chain couples TRBV4-1 to TRBJ2-7; D is undetermined. Trimming removed 1 base at V and 3 bases at J, with 16 bases between. CDR1 is MGHRA, CDR2 YSYEKL, per germline. CDR3 length equals 16 residues. The DNA for the CDR3 is TGCGCCAGCAGCCAAGGAGTGTGGGGAAAGGGCTACGAGCAGTACTTC. Translating it yields CASSQGVWGKGYEQYF.

The genes are TRBV7-9 and TRBJ2-7; D gene unclear. The germline gives CDR1 SEHNR, CDR2 FQNEAQ (reference sequence). The CDR3 spans 13 residues. Trimming left V 5 bases short and J 6 bases short, with 14 bases between. DNA of the CDR3: TGTGCCAGCAGCGCCCCATCATGGGGCGAGCAGTACTTC. Translated: CASSAPSWGEQYF.

The rearrangement uses TRBV27 and TRBJ2-7, with 12 positions matching TRBD1. Unmatched junction bases numbered 7, after V lost 2 bases and J lost 5 bases. Germline V gives CDR1 MNHEY, CDR2 SMNVEV (reference sequence). This CDR3 contains 16 residues. The CDR3 DNA reads as TGTGCCAGCAGTTTACCTCCGGGACAGGGGGCCAACGAGCAGTACTTC. Protein product: CASSLPPGQGANEQYF.

The chain recombines TRBV9 with TRBJ2-1; 9 bases map to TRBD2. After removal of 9 bases from V and 8 bases from J, the junction contained 12 bases not matched to a gene. From germline, CDR1 is SGDLS and CDR2 YYNGEE. This CDR3 comprises 14 residues. CDR3 bases: TGTGCCACGTCCCGCGGGGGGGCTACCCATGAGCAGTTCTTC. Translating it yields CATSRGGATHEQFF.

The gene calls are TRBV12-3 or TRBV12-4 and TRBJ2-2, with TRBD1 as a possible D gene (6 bases). The CDR3 contains 13 residues. The ends were cut back, 0 bases at V and 11 bases at J, with 10 bases in the middle. The CDR3 protein is CASSLAWGTELFF. The DNA of the CDR3 is TGTGCCAGCAGTTTAGCGTGGGGGACAGAGCTGTTTTTT.

This clonotype was seen just once. This sequence joins TRBV19 and TRBJ1-1, with D unresolved. Germline V lookup: CDR1 LNHDA, CDR2 SQIVND (reference sequence). The V gene lost 5 bases and the J gene lost 1 base, with 11 bases spanning the gap. The CDR3 runs 14 residues. The CDR3 region is CASSPAGPNTEAFF. CDR3 nucleotide sequence: TGTGCCAGTAGTCCGGCAGGCCCGAACACTGAAGCTTTCTTT.

This clonotype has more than one count but fewer than ten. The rearrangement uses TRBV19 and TRBJ2-3; possibly TRBD1 or TRBD2 for D (6 bases each). Trimming removed 7 bases at V and 2 bases at J, with 16 bases between. The CDR3 contains 15 residues. Germline loops: CDR1 LNHDA, CDR2 SQIVND (reference sequence). This CDR3 is CASKSGGRDTDTQYF. CDR3 nucleotide sequence: TGTGCCAGTAAATCCGGGGGCCGAGACACAGATACGCAGTATTTT.

This clonotype was seen only a few times. The V and J genes are TRBV10-3 and TRBJ2-7; perhaps D is TRBD1 or TRBD2 (6 bases each). The CDR3 consists of 13 residues. Germline lookup yields CDR1 ENHRY and CDR2 SYGVKD. With 8 bases removed from V and 6 bases from J, the gap between germline ends came to 17 bases. The CDR3, as DNA: TGTGCCATCCGGGTGGCGGGACAAGGCGAGCAGTACTTC. This codes for CAIRVAGQGEQYF.

This clonotype was counted only a few times. The chain employs TRBV4-1 and TRBJ2-2; D perhaps matches TRBD1 (6 bases). From germline, CDR1 is MGHRA and CDR2 YSYEKL. Deletions cut 1 base from V and 7 bases from J, with 13 bases between. CDR3 length equals 15 residues. The CDR3 spells CASSQVVGASGELFF. The CDR3 nucleotides are TGCGCCAGCAGCCAAGTTGTGGGGGCTAGCGGGGAGCTGTTTTTT.

V and J are TRBV2 and TRBJ2-7, with D hard to call. Per the germline V gene, CDR1 is SNHLY and CDR2 is FYNNEI. The CDR3 spans 11 residues. Trimming stripped 0 bases from V and 3 bases from J, with 0 bases between. In DNA form, the CDR3 reads TGTGCCAGCAGTGAAGCCTACGAGCAGTACTTC. This sequence encodes CASSEAYEQYF.

The chain carries TRBV5-1 and TRBJ2-1; D gene ambiguous. With 1 base removed from V and 6 bases from J, the gap between germline ends came to 11 bases. Germline CDR1 and CDR2: SGHRS and YFSETQ. This CDR3 has 14 residues. The CDR3 coding sequence is TGCGCCAGCAGCTTGACGCCAGCTATCAATGAGCAGTTCTTC. This sequence encodes CASSLTPAINEQFF.

The rearrangement joins TRBV5-6 to TRBJ1-1; possible D gene TRBD1, 6 bases. The CDR3 is 13 residues long. Germline CDR1 reads SGHDT; CDR2 reads YYEEEE. V was pared by 4 bases and J by 1 base, with 8 bases between. The CDR3 loop is CASSQGPNTEAFF. CDR3 bases: TGTGCCAGCAGCCAGGGGCCGAACACTGAAGCTTTCTTT.

As to this clonotype: The conserved phenylalanine or tryptophan normally closing the CDR3 is absent here, so this likely arose from a read error. The chain employs TRBV12-5 and TRBJ2-7, with D perhaps TRBD2 (6 bases). This CDR3 spans 14 amino acids. Germline V lookup: CDR1 LGHNT, CDR2 FRNRAP. The V end was cut by 2 bases, the J end by 6 bases, with 14 bases between. In DNA form, the CDR3 reads TGTGCTAGTGGTTTGTGGGGGGAAGGGTTCGAGCAGTACTTA. Translated, it gives CASGLWGEGFEQYL.

V is TRBV12-3 or TRBV12-4 and J is TRBJ2-2, with 7 bases identical to TRBD2. The ends lost 4 bases at V and 0 bases at J; junction bases unmatched: 11. CDR3 size: 18 residues. The CDR3 spells CASSSPDSGDTNTGELFF. CDR3 nucleotides: TGTGCCAGCAGTTCCCCAGACAGCGGGGATACGAACACCGGGGAGCTGTTTTTT.

V gene TRBV12-3 or TRBV12-4 combines with J gene TRBJ1-1; possible D gene TRBD1, 5 bases. V gave up 8 bases and J gave up 4 bases, with 8 bases separating them. The CDR3 is 11 amino acids. This CDR3 reads CASRGGTEAFF. CDR3 DNA sequence: TGTGCCAGCCGGGGGGGCACTGAAGCTTTCTTT.

CDR3 coding DNA: TGCGCCAGCAGCCAAGATTTACCAGGGGGAGAGACCCAGTACTTC. Its protein is CASSQDLPGGETQYF. The chain has TRBV4-3 and TRBJ2-5; 7 nucleotides match TRBD1. V was pared by 0 bases and J by 4 bases, with 5 bases of the junction left unmatched. Germline V CDR1 and CDR2: LGHNA, YSLEER. CDR3 length equals 15 residues.